What follows describes a single T cell receptor beta chain. TCRdb keeps only in-frame clones here, not all; method: immunoSEQ multiplex PCR. This sample has about 250,000 clones; roughly 80% occur once, and the top ten carry roughly 15%. The sample is drawn from a study of control samples from healthy donors and cancer patients. The CDR3 sequence is 15 residues long. Trimming removed 8 bases at V and 6 bases at J, with 20 bases between. CDR1 and CDR2 from the germline V gene are SNHLY and FYNNEI. Sequenced sample: PBMCs. The V call is TRBV2, the J call TRBJ2-1, with a weak D call TRBD1 (5 bases). The TCR was taken from a woman in her sixties or seventies with lung cancer. The CDR3 region has the DNA TGTGCCAGCGCCGACCAGGGTGGGTTAACCAATGAGCAGTTCTTC. Amino acid sequence: CASADQGGLTNEQFF.